The 7 T cell receptor beta chains given below trace back to one sample, sequenced in a study of T-cell memory formation after mild COVID-19. TCRdb processed the 5' RACE reads anew with MiXCR; each CDR3 protein has one entry. Of 170,000 or so distinct CDR3 sequences listed, 20% to 25% are singletons. The specimen was PBMCs or a T cell subset sorted from them (not recorded which). These receptors were obtained from an adult woman who had mild COVID-19 (a few samples of this study predate the infection). Cell type and time point are not known.

V and J are TRBV4-3 and TRBJ2-3; TRBD1 might be the D (6 bases). Germline loops: CDR1 LGHNA, CDR2 YSLEER. The CDR3 totals 15 residues. The ends were cut back, 4 bases at V and 0 bases at J, with 11 bases in the middle. The CDR3: CASSLRGYSTDTQYF. The CDR3 nucleotides are TGCGCCAGCAGCCTCAGGGGCTATAGCACAGATACGCAGTATTTT.

The sample holds a few counts of this clonotype. The genes are TRBV19 and TRBJ2-1, with D possibly called TRBD1 or TRBD2 (6 bases each). Trimming shortened V by 7 bases and J by 0 bases, and 16 bases separated the two germline ends. This CDR3 has 16 amino acids. CDR1 and CDR2 (germline): LNHDA, SQIVND (reference sequence). The CDR3 nucleotides read TGTGCCAGTACCCCGGGGTGGGGGGCCTCCTACAATGAGCAGTTCTTC. As protein: CASTPGWGASYNEQFF.

V and J are TRBV6-5 and TRBJ2-7; 7 nucleotides align to TRBD2. V dropped 7 bases and J dropped 3; count of bases not matched to a gene: 12. The CDR3 contains 15 residues. Germline-derived CDR1 and CDR2 are MNHEY and SVGAGI. In nucleotides, the CDR3 is TGTGCCAGCAATTGGAGGCGGGAGAGTAGCTACGAGCAGTACTTC. Residues: CASNWRRESSYEQYF.

This clonotype was seen a single time. V and J are TRBV9 and TRBJ2-3; 10 positions match TRBD2. Trimming at V came to 4 bases and at J to 4 bases, leaving 9 bases not matched to a gene. CDR3 size: 16 residues. In germline, CDR1 is SGDLS, CDR2 YYNGEE. The CDR3 coding sequence is TGTGCCAGCAGCTCTCGAACTCTAGCGGGGGCAGATACGCAGTATTTT. Amino acid sequence: CASSSRTLAGADTQYF.

The chain employs TRBV30 and TRBJ2-3; possibly TRBD2 for D (5 bases). From germline, CDR1 is GTSNPN and CDR2 SVGIG (reference sequence). V was clipped by 0 bases and J by 4 bases, with 14 bases between them. The CDR3 loop spans 15 amino acids. CDR3 loop: CAWSVRFGVADTQYF. Written as DNA, the CDR3 is TGTGCCTGGAGTGTACGGTTCGGGGTGGCAGATACGCAGTATTTT.

A few counts support this clonotype. The chain links TRBV6-6 to TRBJ2-5, with D perhaps TRBD2 (5 bases). The CDR3 loop spans 16 amino acids. From germline, CDR1 is MNHNY and CDR2 SVGAGI (reference sequence). Trimming pared 10 bases from V and 1 base from J, leaving 22 bases between. CDR3 DNA: TGTGCCATATCCTTTAGTTGGGAGAAGGGCCAAGAGACCCAGTACTTC. Amino acids: CAISFSWEKGQETQYF.

This clonotype has only one observation. The chain is built from TRBV5-6 and TRBJ1-1; D gene ambiguous. CDR1 and CDR2 (germline): SGHDT, YYEEEE. The CDR3 contains 13 residues. V shed 2 bases and J shed 0 bases, with 5 bases lying between them. The CDR3 DNA reads as TGTGCCAGCAGCTTCGGCCTGAACACTGAAGCTTTCTTT. Its protein is CASSFGLNTEAFF. Looking up the rest from reference TRBV5-6 and TRBJ1-1 gives the full variable domain: DAGVTQSPTHLIKTRGQQVTLRCSPKSGHDTVSWYQQALGQGPQFIFQYYEEEERQRGNFPDRFSGHQFPNYSSELNVNALLLGDSALYLCASSFGLNTEAFFGQGTRLTVV.